This T cell receptor beta chain stems from a study of blood T cell repertoires in COVID-19. Across the study: Acute and convalescent COVID-19 samples came from the United States, Italy and Spain.

This CDR3 has 18 residues. J lost 4 bases, V lost 5 bases, and 14 bases had no gene match. From germline, CDR1 is MNHEY and CDR2 SMNVEV (reference sequence). Profiled with immunoSEQ multiplex PCR; TCRdb holds only in-frame clones, not every one. Of fewer than 600,000 clones in the sample, around 87% were seen once. Sample: PBMCs or T cells enriched from blood (not recorded which). The V gene is TRBV27, the J gene TRBJ2-5, with TRBD2 matching over 12 bases. The sequence derives from a woman aged 40 to 55 who had recovered from COVID-19. CDR3: CASSIRTSGIGTSETQYF. The CDR3 region has the DNA TGTGCCAGCAGTATACGGACTAGCGGGATAGGGACCTCAGAGACCCAGTACTTC.